This T cell receptor (beta chain) was identified in a study of blood T cells in healthy people across ages. Per sample, no less than 5.5 micrograms of total RNA were extracted. A second PCR of 7 to 11 cycles used a sample-barcoded 5' primer and a J-beta primer mix. Each cDNA was tagged by a template-switch adaptor containing 12 random nucleotides. TCRdb called the 5' RACE reads again in MiXCR, with one record for every CDR3 protein. This table has around 1,000,000 distinct CDR3 sequences, around 27% appearing once. There are 15 residues in the CDR3. Germline assignment: CDR1 MNHEY and CDR2 SMNVEV (reference sequence). With 3 bases removed from V and 5 bases from J, the gap between germline ends came to 14 bases. This same sample was also part of a study on T cells of mothers and their children. In that study: Added by the second PCR's M1S primer were sample barcodes and 2-4 random nucleotides. Reads obtained per mother exceeded 8.5 million TCR beta CDR3 reads, with 3 million to 3.5 million obtained per child.

This TCR was recovered from a girl aged 2-10 years in good health. Material: blood. This rearrangement joins TRBV27 to TRBJ1-5; a possible D gene is TRBD1 (6 bases). The CDR3 nucleotides read TGTGCCAGCAGTTTTGCAAACAGGGCTTATCAGCCCCAGCATTTT. This sequence encodes CASSFANRAYQPQHF.